This entry lists 2 T cell receptor beta chains sequenced from one sample in a study of beta chain bispecific antibodies for T cell cancers. Either OKT3 anti-CD3 antibody or CD3/CD28 beads expanded T cells from blood mononuclear cells over about three days. Their antigens remain unidentified. TCRdb re-derived calls from the 5' RACE reads in MiXCR, one entry per CDR3 protein. Found here are about 20,000 distinct CDR3 sequences, under 3% of them singletons; the top ten hold over 25%. Study observations and caveats: In these mixed samples, most targeted TRBV reads derived from the leukemia cell line.

What was sequenced was healthy donor T cells cultured with leukemia cells. These receptors originate from a human donor in good health. Some clones in this sample may be carry-over from other donors' samples.

This clonotype has a count of ten or more. The CDR3 is CSARDLRGGTEAFF. The CDR3 DNA is TGCAGTGCTAGAGATCTGCGGGGGGGCACTGAAGCTTTCTTT. V is TRBV20-1 and J is TRBJ1-1; D is possibly TRBD1 (5 bases). CDR3 length equals 14 residues. Trimming pared 0 bases from V and 4 bases from J, leaving 12 bases between. Per germline, CDR1 DFQATT and CDR2 SNEGSKA (reference sequence).

This clonotype came up many times. This sequence joins TRBV29-1 and TRBJ2-7; TRBD1 matches 7 bases. Per the germline V gene, CDR1 is SQVTM and CDR2 is ANQGSEA. Unmatched junction bases numbered 8, after V lost 3 bases and J lost 3 bases. The CDR3 is 14 residues long. In DNA form, the CDR3 reads TGCAGCGTTGAGGCCGGGACAGAAAGCTACGAGCAGTACTTC. Translating it yields CSVEAGTESYEQYF.